These 18 T cell receptor beta chains were sequenced from one sample in a study of shared clonotypes between healthy human individuals. Profiling relied on immunoSEQ multiplex PCR, and the TCRdb table lists in-frame clones only, not all of them. The table lists fewer than 600,000 clones, around three quarters of them singletons, with around 13% in the top ten. Sequencing was done on a sample of PBMCs. The receptors derive from a woman aged 40 to 50 in good health. Some clones in this sample may be carry-over from other donors' samples.

This clone has only one observation. The gene calls are TRBV7-3 and TRBJ2-3; 9 bases align to TRBD2. CDR1 and CDR2 from the germline V gene are SGHTA and FQGTGA. The CDR3 runs 15 residues. The V and J ends lost 6 bases and 0 bases, in that order; junction bases with no gene match: 4. CDR3 coding DNA: TGTGCCAGCAGGCCTAGCGGGACTAGCACAGATACGCAGTATTTT. Protein product: CASRPSGTSTDTQYF. Supplemented by reference TRBV7-3 and TRBJ2-3, the full variable domain reads GAGVSQTPSNKVTEKGKYVELRCDPISGHTALYWYRQSLGQGPEFLIYFQGTGAADDSGLPNDRFFAVRPEGSVSTLKIQRTERGDSAVYLCASRPSGTSTDTQYFGPGTRLTVL.

This clone appeared a single time. The V gene is TRBV6-7, the J gene TRBJ2-4; weak D call: TRBD2 (7 bases). TRBV6-7 is treated as an ORF (open reading frame) with a function not yet certain. The length of the CDR3 is 20 residues. V was pared by 5 bases and J by 0 bases, with 26 bases between. CDR3 in amino acids: CASSKDRKGGQTLAKNIQYF. In nucleotides, the CDR3 is TGTGCCAGCAGTAAAGACAGGAAGGGGGGGCAAACCTTAGCCAAAAACATTCAGTACTTC.

This chain joins TRBV27 and TRBJ1-5, with a possible D match to TRBD1 (6 bases). With 2 bases removed from V and 2 bases from J, the gap between germline ends came to 7 bases. The CDR3 has 14 amino acids. The V gene's germline CDR1 is MNHEY and CDR2 SMNVEV (reference sequence). In DNA form, the CDR3 reads TGTGCCAGCAGTTTAGCAGGGGGCAATCAGCCCCAGCATTTT. Encoded protein: CASSLAGGNQPQHF.

V and J are TRBV28 and TRBJ1-4; D not resolved. CDR1 MDHEN and CDR2 SYDVKM come from the germline V gene. The ends were cut back, 2 bases at V and 3 bases at J, with 10 bases in the middle. CDR3 length: 15 residues. The CDR3 bases are TGTGCCAGCAGTTTAACCCACGTGTCTAATGAAAAACTGTTTTTT. Its translation: CASSLTHVSNEKLFF.

V is TRBV5-1 and J is TRBJ2-5, with 7 bases matching TRBD2. V gave up 7 bases and J gave up 2 bases; unmatched junction bases: 11. Germline V gene lookup returns CDR1 SGHRS and CDR2 YFSETQ. The CDR3 covers 15 residues. CDR3 nucleotides: TGCGCCAGCGGCAGAGAGCGGGACGAACAAGAGACCCAGTACTTC. Its protein is CASGRERDEQETQYF.

The rearrangement uses TRBV28 and TRBJ1-3; no reliable D call. The CDR3 spans 15 residues. Germline assignment: CDR1 MDHEN and CDR2 SYDVKM. V dropped 7 bases and J dropped 1 base, with 14 bases sitting between them. CDR3 protein: CASTNSGVSGNTIYF. The CDR3 DNA reads as TGTGCCAGCACCAACTCAGGAGTGTCTGGAAACACCATATATTTT.

The CDR3 coding sequence is TGTGCCAGTAGTATTTGGACAGGGGGAAACACTGAAGCTTTCTTT. As protein: CASSIWTGGNTEAFF. This rearrangement joins TRBV19 to TRBJ1-1; 10 bases align to TRBD1. CDR1 LNHDA and CDR2 SQIVND come from the germline V gene (reference sequence). The CDR3 is 15 amino acids. J lost 2 bases, V lost 3 bases, and 3 bases had no gene match.

The chain couples TRBV7-3 to TRBJ1-5; D gene uncertain. This CDR3 spans 14 amino acids. The V and J ends lost 3 bases and 0 bases respectively, with 6 bases between them. Germline-derived CDR1 and CDR2 are SGHTA and FQGTGA. The CDR3 region is CASSLGYSNQPQHF. The CDR3 DNA reads TGTGCCAGCAGCTTGGGGTATAGCAATCAGCCCCAGCATTTT.

As DNA, the CDR3 is TGTGCCAGCAGCTTAGGATCACAGGGATTCGAGGCTTTCTTT. It specifies CASSLGSQGFEAFF. The V and J genes are TRBV7-8 and TRBJ1-1; perhaps TRBD1 as D (6 bases). CDR1 and CDR2 (germline): SGHVS, FQNEAQ. Trimming removed 1 base from V and 11 bases from J, with 17 bases in between. The CDR3 is made up of 14 amino acids.

This rearrangement joins TRBV28 to TRBJ2-7; D remains ambiguous. This CDR3 has 13 amino acids. CDR1 MDHEN and CDR2 SYDVKM come from the germline V gene. Trimming took off 3 bases at V and 5 bases at J, with 11 bases between the two ends. The CDR3 sequence: CASSFSGRNEQYF. The CDR3 DNA is TGTGCCAGCAGTTTTTCCGGGCGGAACGAGCAGTACTTC.

This clone was seen at least ten times. The V gene is TRBV5-1, the J gene TRBJ2-7; D possibly corresponds to TRBD2 (6 bases). V was cut by 0 bases and J by 6 bases, with 10 bases left in between. This CDR3 is built from 13 residues. Germline CDR1 SGHRS, CDR2 YFSETQ. The CDR3 loop is CASSLGAGTEQYF. CDR3 nucleotide sequence: TGCGCCAGCAGCTTGGGGGCGGGAACCGAGCAGTACTTC.

The CDR3 here is CASSPLNPAPKQPQHF. The CDR3, as DNA: TGTGCCAGCTCACCACTCAATCCAGCTCCAAAACAGCCCCAGCATTTT. J is TRBJ1-5 and V is TRBV18; D ambiguous. CDR3 length: 16 residues. V was shortened by 1 base and J by 7 bases, with 17 bases between the two germline ends. CDR1 KGHSH and CDR2 LQKENI come from the germline V gene.

The chain links TRBV4-2 to TRBJ2-6, with 10 positions matching TRBD2. The DNA end favors TRBJ2-1, so the J call may be wrong. This CDR3 is built from 14 residues. Germline CDR1 and CDR2: LGHNA and YNFKEQ. The CDR3 spells CASTPGLANNEQFF. The CDR3 coding sequence is TGTGCCAGCACGCCGGGACTAGCGAACAATGAGCAGTTCTTC.

This clone showed up just a few times. The chain joins TRBV29-1 to TRBJ1-2; D is unclear. The CDR3 covers 11 residues. CDR1 is SQVTM, CDR2 ANQGSEA, per germline. CDR3 nucleotide sequence: TGCAGTGCGGGAGCTAACTATGGCTACACCTTC. The encoded protein is CSAGANYGYTF.

The rearrangement uses TRBV27 and TRBJ2-1; D remains ambiguous. Germline V gene lookup returns CDR1 MNHEY and CDR2 SMNVEV (reference sequence). The CDR3 extends over 17 amino acids. V dropped 3 bases and J dropped 4 bases, with 19 bases sitting between them. CDR3 protein: CASSFGPPGLLYNEQFF. CDR3 coding DNA: TGTGCCAGCAGTTTCGGACCTCCGGGCCTCCTTTACAATGAGCAGTTCTTC.

This rearrangement joins TRBV5-5 to TRBJ2-2; D perhaps matches TRBD2 (6 bases). This CDR3 region has 15 residues. Per germline, CDR1 SGHKS and CDR2 YYEKEE (reference sequence). Trimming removed 2 bases from V and 0 bases from J, with 8 bases in between. The chain's CDR3 is CASSLTGANTGELFF. The DNA of the CDR3 is TGTGCCAGCAGCTTAACGGGAGCGAACACCGGGGAGCTGTTTTTT.

The genes are TRBV6-5 and TRBJ1-5; possibly TRBD1 for D (5 bases). The CDR3 extends over 13 amino acids. V lost 10 bases and J lost 6, with 16 bases in between. CDR1 and CDR2 from the germline V gene are MNHEY and SVGAGI. The CDR3 nucleotides are TGTGCCACCAACGGGGCGTTCGGTCAGCCCCAGCATTTT. The encoded protein is CATNGAFGQPQHF.

The chain's CDR3 is CASSPKTGLAYEQYF. The CDR3 DNA reads as TGTGCCAGCAGCCCGAAAACAGGACTCGCCTACGAGCAGTACTTC. This chain links TRBV5-4 with TRBJ2-7; D is possibly TRBD1 or TRBD2 (5 bases each). Germline CDR1 reads SGHNT; CDR2 reads YYREEE (reference sequence). This CDR3 contains 15 residues. With 4 bases removed from V and 2 bases from J, the gap between germline ends came to 16 bases.